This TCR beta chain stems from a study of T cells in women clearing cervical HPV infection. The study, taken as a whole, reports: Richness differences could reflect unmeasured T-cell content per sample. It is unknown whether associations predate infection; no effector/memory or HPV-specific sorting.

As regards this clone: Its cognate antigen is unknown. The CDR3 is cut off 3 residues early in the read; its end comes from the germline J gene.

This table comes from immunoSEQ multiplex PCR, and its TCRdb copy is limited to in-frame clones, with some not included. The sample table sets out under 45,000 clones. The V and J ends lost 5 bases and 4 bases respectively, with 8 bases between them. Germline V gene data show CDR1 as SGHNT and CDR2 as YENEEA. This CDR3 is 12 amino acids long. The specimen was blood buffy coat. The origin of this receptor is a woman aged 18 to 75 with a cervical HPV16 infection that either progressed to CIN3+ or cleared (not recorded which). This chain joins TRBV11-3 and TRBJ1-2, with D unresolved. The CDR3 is CASSRSSYGYTF. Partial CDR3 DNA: TGTGCCAGCAGCCGCTCCAGCTATGGC.